Below are 24 T cell receptor beta chains sequenced from a single sample in a study of vaccination and CD4 T cells after COVID-19. Cultured CD4+ T cells had their DNA profiled by the Oncomine TCR Beta short-read assay. Via MiXCR, TCRdb re-called the PCR reads, giving one row per CDR3 protein. The sample lists approximately 6,400 distinct CDR3 sequences; about 76% were seen once. Which antigens these TCRs recognize remains unknown. Treatment here: roughly 10-day PBMC culture with coronavirus spike peptide pools or control peptides (ViraFEST assay). The sample taken for sequencing was CD4+ T cells from blood, cultured in vitro. The receptors derive from a human donor who had recovered from COVID-19.

The chain has TRBV20-1 and TRBJ2-2; the match to TRBD1 covers 10 bases. CDR3 length: 14 amino acids. Germline CDR1 DFQATT, CDR2 SNEGSKA (reference sequence). The V segment lost 5 bases and the J segment 5 bases; nucleotides outside the gene matches: 5. The CDR3 DNA follows: TGCAGTGCTTTGAGACAGGGGGCGACCGGGGAGCTGTTTTTT. This codes for CSALRQGATGELFF.

The genes are TRBV19 and TRBJ1-5; perhaps TRBD1 as D (5 bases). Germline CDR1 reads LNHDA; CDR2 reads SQIVND (reference sequence). This CDR3 has 17 amino acids. V was shortened by 5 bases and J by 7 bases, with 24 bases between the two germline ends. DNA of the CDR3: TGTGCCAGTAGTCCCCATGGGTGGAGACTCGAGGGGCAGCCCCAGCATTTT. Its translation is CASSPHGWRLEGQPQHF.

The chain carries TRBV20-1 and TRBJ1-2; weak D call: TRBD1 (5 bases). The CDR3 is 14 residues long. Between the trimmed V and J ends, which lost 6 bases and 2 bases, there was a span of 16 bases. Germline CDR1 DFQATT, CDR2 SNEGSKA (reference sequence). CDR3 sequence reads: CSAPDQRTNYGYTF. In DNA, the CDR3 is TGCAGTGCCCCCGATCAACGGACAAACTATGGCTACACCTTC.

V and J are TRBV6-1 and TRBJ2-5, with D perhaps TRBD1 (5 bases). The length of the CDR3 is 13 residues. CDR1 and CDR2 (germline): MNHNS, SASEGT. Trimming stripped 10 bases from V and 2 bases from J, with 14 bases between. The CDR3 loop reads CAIKATAQETQYF. The CDR3 DNA reads as TGTGCCATCAAGGCGACAGCTCAAGAGACCCAGTACTTC.

This chain uses TRBV12-3 or TRBV12-4 with TRBJ1-2; TRBD1 aligns across 10 bases. The V gene end was trimmed by 4 bases and the J gene end by 8 bases; junction bases not matched to a gene: 4. The CDR3 has 13 residues. CDR3: CASSSRTGGGYTF. The DNA of the CDR3 is TGTGCCAGCAGTTCAAGGACAGGGGGAGGCTACACCTTC.

CDR3 loop: CASSRDYNEQFF. DNA for the CDR3: TGCGCCAGCAGCCGGGACTACAATGAGCAGTTCTTC. V and J are TRBV10-1 and TRBJ2-1; D possibly corresponds to TRBD2 (5 bases). Trimming pared 6 bases from V and 3 bases from J, leaving 6 bases between. Germline V CDR1 and CDR2: WNHNN, SYGVQD (reference sequence). The CDR3 covers 12 residues.

The chain carries TRBV20-1 and TRBJ2-7, with TRBD2 as a possible D gene (6 bases). Germline values: CDR1 DFQATT, CDR2 SNEGSKA (reference sequence). The CDR3 covers 14 residues. Trimming removed 6 bases from V and 4 bases from J, with 19 bases in between. The CDR3 loop is CSANDPGLRYEQYF. For the CDR3, the DNA is TGCAGTGCAAACGACCCGGGACTGAGATACGAGCAGTACTTC.

The chain uses TRBV7-9 and TRBJ1-1; a weak D match, TRBD1 (6 bases). This CDR3 has 16 amino acids. From germline, CDR1 is SEHNR and CDR2 FQNEAQ (reference sequence). Deletions cut 2 bases from V and 2 bases from J, with 15 bases between. CDR3 in amino acids: CASSLFGGPYNTEAFF. CDR3 DNA: TGTGCCAGCAGCTTATTTGGGGGCCCCTATAACACTGAAGCTTTCTTT.

The CDR3 is CSAPKASGRTYEQYF. In DNA form, the CDR3 reads TGCAGTGCTCCCAAGGCCAGCGGGAGAACCTACGAGCAGTACTTC. The chain recombines TRBV20-1 with TRBJ2-7; TRBD2 matches 8 bases. The CDR3 spans 15 residues. V lost 5 bases and J lost 2; bases outside the gene matches: 11. Germline lookup yields CDR1 DFQATT and CDR2 SNEGSKA (reference sequence).

J is TRBJ1-2 and V is TRBV19, with 8 bases identical to TRBD1. The CDR3 totals 15 residues. From germline, CDR1 is LNHDA and CDR2 SQIVND (reference sequence). J lost 4 bases, V lost 5 bases, and 9 bases had no gene match. CDR3 sequence reads: CASSLRTGLGYGYTF. DNA for the CDR3: TGTGCCAGTAGTCTTCGGACAGGGCTGGGCTATGGCTACACCTTC.

This chain uses TRBV6-1 with TRBJ1-5; TRBD1 might be the D (6 bases). The CDR3 is 15 residues long. Between the trimmed V and J ends, which lost 6 bases and 0 bases, there was a span of 12 bases. Germline values: CDR1 MNHNS, CDR2 SASEGT. CDR3 residues: CASRSDRTSNQPQHF. As DNA, the CDR3 is TGTGCCAGCAGGTCCGACAGGACTAGCAATCAGCCCCAGCATTTT.

This clonotype was found once. The chain joins TRBV7-9 to TRBJ2-3; TRBD2 is a possible D gene (6 bases). The CDR3 is made up of 13 amino acids. Trimming left V 4 bases short and J 1 base short, with 6 bases between. Germline V gene lookup returns CDR1 SEHNR and CDR2 FQNEAQ (reference sequence). The CDR3 here is CASSSSGTDTQYF. The CDR3 DNA is TGTGCCAGCAGCTCTAGCGGCACAGATACGCAGTATTTT. Complete variable domain (other parts from reference TRBV7-9 and TRBJ2-3): DTGVSQNPRHKITKRGQNVTFRCDPISEHNRLYWYRQTLGQGPEFLTYFQNEAQLEKSRLLSDRFSAERPKGSFSTLEIQRTEQGDSAMYLCASSSSGTDTQYFGPGTRLTVL.

In its sample, this clonotype is medium-sized. The gene calls are TRBV28 and TRBJ1-5; 7 bases fit TRBD1. The V and J ends lost 1 base and 6 bases, in that order; junction bases with no gene match: 6. Germline lookup yields CDR1 MDHEN and CDR2 SYDVKM. The CDR3 is made up of 15 amino acids. The CDR3 spells CASSLYRGWGQPQHF. The CDR3 nucleotides are TGTGCCAGCAGTTTATACAGGGGATGGGGTCAGCCCCAGCATTTT.

J is TRBJ1-6 and V is TRBV24-1; 8 bases are shared with TRBD1. Germline CDR1 is KGHDR and CDR2 is SFDVKD. This CDR3 is built from 15 residues. Germline trimming cut 2 bases from V and 7 bases from J; bases unmatched to any gene: 3. CDR3 nucleotide sequence: TGTGCCACCAGTGATTCAGGGGGCGGCAATTCACCCCTCCACTTT. This sequence encodes CATSDSGGGNSPLHF.

This clonotype was seen a handful of times. The chain links TRBV12-3 or TRBV12-4 to TRBJ1-2; D is undetermined. The CDR3 is 13 residues long. V was shortened by 3 bases and J by 5 bases, with 10 bases between the two germline ends. The DNA of the CDR3 is TGTGCCAGCAGTTTTGTGAGGGATTATGGCTACACCTTC. This encodes CASSFVRDYGYTF.

This clonotype appeared a single time. The chain recombines TRBV7-9 with TRBJ1-1, with 8 bases that match TRBD1. The CDR3 is made up of 15 amino acids. J gave up 1 base and V 1 base, and 2 bases lay outside the gene matches. The V gene's germline CDR1 is SEHNR and CDR2 FQNEAQ (reference sequence). Here the CDR3 reads CASSLGGTGNTEAFF. CDR3 bases: TGTGCCAGCAGCTTAGGAGGGACAGGGAACACTGAAGCTTTCTTT.

This chain joins TRBV5-1 and TRBJ1-5; D is unresolved. This CDR3 has 13 amino acids. V lost 0 bases, J lost 3 bases, and 4 bases lay in between. Germline values: CDR1 SGHRS, CDR2 YFSETQ. The DNA of the CDR3 is TGCGCCAGCAGCTTGGCCCCCAATCAGCCCCAGCATTTT. It specifies CASSLAPNQPQHF.

The rearrangement links TRBV6-5 to TRBJ1-6; D is uncertain. Germline loops: CDR1 MNHEY, CDR2 SVGAGI. The CDR3 consists of 17 residues. Trimming took 0 bases from V and 7 from J, leaving 16 bases between them. As DNA, the CDR3 is TGTGCCAGCAGTTACTCGAACACGGGGTCTCGGAATTCACCCCTCCACTTT. Protein: CASSYSNTGSRNSPLHF.

The genes are TRBV5-1 and TRBJ2-1; tentatively, D is TRBD2 (5 bases). The CDR3 is made up of 16 amino acids. V was cut by 0 bases and J by 4 bases, with 14 bases left in between. CDR1 is SGHRS and CDR2 is YFSETQ in the germline V gene. The CDR3 DNA is TGCGCCAGCAGCTTGGGCGGTAAGAGGGTTTACAATGAGCAGTTCTTC. It translates to CASSLGGKRVYNEQFF.

This clonotype is medium-sized (0.01 to 0.1%) within its sample. The rearrangement joins TRBV7-2 to TRBJ2-1, with 11 bases that match TRBD2. Trimming cost V 10 bases and J 5 bases; bases outside gene matches: 7. Looked up from germline, CDR1 is SGHTA and CDR2 is FQGNSA. This CDR3 comprises 14 residues. The CDR3 loop reads CAIVAGGPHNEQFF. The DNA of the CDR3 is TGTGCCATTGTAGCGGGAGGGCCCCACAATGAGCAGTTCTTC. The full variable domain, with the rest looked up from reference TRBV7-2 and TRBJ2-1, is GAGVSQSPSNKVTEKGKDVELRCDPISGHTALYWYRQSLGQGLEFLIYFQGNSAPDKSGLPSDRFSAERTGGSVSTLTIQRTQQEDSAVYLCAIVAGGPHNEQFFGPGTRLTVL.

This clonotype was detected only once. This chain links TRBV12-3 or TRBV12-4 with TRBJ2-1; TRBD1 agrees at 10 bases. V lost 1 base and J lost 9; bases outside the gene matches: 3. The CDR3 loop spans 14 amino acids. CDR3 bases: TGTGCCAGCAGTTTAGGGACAGGGGGTAGTGAGCAGTTCTTC. Translating gives CASSLGTGGSEQFF.

This clonotype showed up just once. V and J are TRBV6-1 and TRBJ1-1, with no clear D. The CDR3 contains 13 residues. V was trimmed by 1 base and J by 9 bases, leaving 12 bases between them. CDR1 MNHNS and CDR2 SASEGT come from the germline V gene. The CDR3 protein is CASSEVGISKAFF. Written as DNA, the CDR3 is TGTGCCAGCAGTGAAGTAGGAATCTCCAAAGCTTTCTTT.

This clonotype was picked up a small number of times. The chain couples TRBV7-6 to TRBJ2-5; TRBD2 agrees at 13 bases. Germline trimming cut 3 bases from V and 4 bases from J; bases unmatched to any gene: 5. Germline loops: CDR1 SGHVS, CDR2 FNYEAQ. There are 16 residues in the CDR3. In DNA form, the CDR3 reads TGTGCCAGCAGCTTTACACTAGCGGGGGGGAGAGAGACCCAGTACTTC. Translating gives CASSFTLAGGRETQYF.

The chain is built from TRBV7-8 and TRBJ1-4, with no clear D. Trimming removed 5 bases at V and 0 bases at J, with 7 bases between. The germline V gene has CDR1 SGHVS and CDR2 FQNEAQ. CDR3 length: 14 amino acids. The CDR3 region is CASSPRTTNEKLFF. CDR3 coding DNA: TGTGCCAGCAGCCCTAGGACAACTAATGAAAAACTGTTTTTT.